A single sample gave rise to the 7 T cell receptor beta chains below, sequenced in a study of molecular identifiers for immune sequencing clone quantification. TCRdb independently ran MiXCR on the PCR reads; one entry per CDR3 protein. The repertoire holds about 320,000 distinct CDR3 sequences, with 20% to 25% as singletons. Input material: naive CD8+ T cells from blood, with Jurkat cell RNA spiked in. Indicated subset: FACS-sorted CD8+CD4-CCR7+CD45RA+ naive T cells. These receptors all come from a human donor in good health. Some libraries in this study had Jurkat cell RNA spiked in.

This clonotype has ten or more counts. The V call is TRBV28, the J call TRBJ2-7; 8 positions agree with TRBD1. The V and J ends lost 3 bases and 2 bases, in that order; junction bases with no gene match: 6. This CDR3 has 15 residues. Germline V lookup: CDR1 MDHEN, CDR2 SYDVKM. CDR3 residues: CASSFGTGVTYEQYF. CDR3 bases: TGTGCCAGCAGTTTCGGGACAGGCGTTACCTACGAGCAGTACTTC.

Points on this clonotype: One end of the junction does not line up with germline, which may come from a read error. The chain couples TRBV5-3 to TRBJ2-1, with TRBD1 as a possible D gene (6 bases). TRBV5-3 is sorted into the ORF group, with uncertain function. The CDR3 totals 16 residues. The CDR3 nucleotides read TGTGCCAGCAGCTTATCCGGGACAAGCTCCTACAATGGGCAGTTCTTC. It encodes CASSLSGTSSYNGQFF.

The chain combines TRBV29-1 with TRBJ2-3; D gene uncertain. The V end lost 7 bases, the J end lost 1 base, and 12 bases lay between the germline ends. The CDR3 has 13 residues. CDR1 is SQVTM and CDR2 is ANQGSEA in the germline V gene. The DNA for the CDR3 is TGCAGCGCTCTAGGAGCTGGCACAGATACGCAGTATTTT. Protein sequence: CSALGAGTDTQYF.

Concerning this clonotype itself: A single base separates this from a much larger clone, so it may be a read error. J is TRBJ1-2 and V is TRBV4-1, with D possibly TRBD1 on 6 matching bases. Germline CDR1 reads MGHRA; CDR2 reads YSYEKL. The CDR3 contains 14 residues. Trimming took off 0 bases at V and 7 bases at J, with 12 bases between the two ends. Written as DNA, the CDR3 is TGCGCCAGCAGCCAAGATTCAGGGGTTACTGGCTACACCTTC. Translation gives CASSQDSGVTGYTF.

This clonotype was detected ten times or more. The CDR3 protein is CASGSNPRQPQHF. CDR3 bases: TGTGCTAGTGGTTCTAACCCTCGTCAGCCCCAGCATTTT. V usage is TRBV12-5 and J usage is TRBJ1-5; no reliable D call. Between the trimmed V and J ends, which lost 4 bases and 6 bases, there was a span of 10 bases. The germline V gene has CDR1 LGHNT and CDR2 FRNRAP. The CDR3 is made up of 13 amino acids.

This clonotype was counted once. A much larger clonotype is one base distant, so this may be a read error. The V call is TRBV7-2, the J call TRBJ2-7, with a tentative D call TRBD2 (6 bases). CDR3 length equals 14 residues. Germline values: CDR1 SGHTA, CDR2 FQGNSA. In nucleotides, the CDR3 is TGTGCCCGCAGCTTTGGCACCGGAGGGTTGGAGCAGTACTTC. Translation: CARSFGTGGLEQYF.

This clonotype has at least ten counts. J is TRBJ1-3 and V is TRBV29-1; D is ambiguous. The V gene lost 3 bases and the J gene lost 0 bases, with 6 bases spanning the gap. The CDR3 extends over 13 amino acids. Germline V gene sequence: CDR1 SQVTM, CDR2 ANQGSEA. The DNA for the CDR3 is TGCAGCGTTGAGGGAAGCTCTGGAAACACCATATATTTT. It is translated as CSVEGSSGNTIYF.